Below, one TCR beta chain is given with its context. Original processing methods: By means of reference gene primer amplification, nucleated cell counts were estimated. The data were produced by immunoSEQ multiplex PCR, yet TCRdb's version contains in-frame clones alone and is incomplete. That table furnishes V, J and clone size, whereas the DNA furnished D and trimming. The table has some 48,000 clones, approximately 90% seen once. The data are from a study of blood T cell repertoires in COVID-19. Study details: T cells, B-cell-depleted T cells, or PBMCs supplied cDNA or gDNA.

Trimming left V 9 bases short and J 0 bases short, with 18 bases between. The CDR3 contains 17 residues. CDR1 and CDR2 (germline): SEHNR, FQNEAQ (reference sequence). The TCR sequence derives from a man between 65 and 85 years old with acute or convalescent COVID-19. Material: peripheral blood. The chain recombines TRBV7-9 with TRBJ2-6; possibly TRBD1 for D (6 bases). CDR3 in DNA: TGTGCCAGTGGGGGCAGGGGCCTTTCCTCTGGGGCCAACGTCCTGACTTTC. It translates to CASGGRGLSSGANVLTF.